This is a list of T cell receptor beta chains from one sample in a study of blood T cell repertoires in COVID-19. Assay used: immunoSEQ multiplex PCR; TCRdb lists only in-frame clones, some missing. Of 200,000 to 300,000 clones listed, 70% to 90% are singletons. The sequenced material came from PBMCs or T cells enriched from blood (not recorded which). The receptors originated from a woman aged 35 to 49 with acute COVID-19. The CDR3 runs from the conserved cysteine through the conserved F or W. A D gene is named only where the DNA matches it firmly. Clone size appears in some rows only: once, few, many, or a class for an expanded clone.

j_gene	d_gene	abundance	v_gene	CDR3aa
TRBJ2-5	NA	NA	TRBV7-9	CASSLVVGETQYF
TRBJ2-7	TRBD1	NA	TRBV9	CASSVVTGDSYEQYF
TRBJ1-2	NA	NA	TRBV24-1	CATSDYGGAEGYTF
TRBJ2-7	TRBD2	NA	TRBV11-2	CASSLDWAGGIYEQYF
TRBJ2-5	NA	once	TRBV20-1	CSASVQWRQETQYF
TRBJ2-7	TRBD1	NA	TRBV5-1	CASSHDRVPYEQYF
TRBJ1-4	NA	NA	TRBV5-1	CASSPATGSDEKLFF
TRBJ1-5	NA	NA	TRBV6-1	CASSESYQIANQPQHF
TRBJ2-7	NA	NA	TRBV19	CASSIGGSIREQYF
TRBJ2-1	NA	NA	TRBV9	CASSVEGRNEQFF
TRBJ2-3	TRBD2	NA	TRBV9	CASSLQLAGPTDTQYF
TRBJ2-7	TRBD1	NA	TRBV2	CASSRDRVAHEQYF
TRBJ1-2	NA	once	TRBV6-6	CASSDRWAGYTF
TRBJ1-3	TRBD1	NA	TRBV6-1	CASSKAGQPGNTIYF
TRBJ2-1	TRBD2	once	TRBV5-1	CASRLAESSYNEQFF
TRBJ2-1	TRBD2	NA	TRBV19	CASSIAGGPYNEQFF
TRBJ2-1	TRBD1	NA	TRBV10-3	CAISDLKTGGSEQFF
TRBJ1-5	NA	few	TRBV7-6	CASSLSQNQPQHF
TRBJ2-1	TRBD1	once	TRBV27	CASSSTGLYNEQFF
TRBJ2-2	NA	NA	TRBV21-1	CASSPNRRDPHTGELFF
TRBJ1-3	NA	NA	TRBV7-2	CASSSSGGNTIYF
TRBJ2-1	TRBD2	few	TRBV7-9	CASSLSGSRNEQFF
TRBJ1-5	NA	few	TRBV10-3	CAISERSDNQPQHF
TRBJ1-6	TRBD1	NA	TRBV15	CATSREGTGTSPLHF
TRBJ2-1	NA	few	TRBV12-3/TRBV12-4	CASSSQFYNEQFF
TRBJ2-7	TRBD1	NA	TRBV19	CAAGTGTGSYEQYF
TRBJ1-1	NA	NA	TRBV6-1	CASSEASGPTTEAFF
TRBJ1-2	TRBD1	NA	TRBV4-2	CASSQSGQDVPGYTF
TRBJ2-2	TRBD1	NA	TRBV5-4	CASSLGGTENTGELFF
TRBJ2-7	NA	NA	TRBV23-1	CASSLFEQYF
TRBJ2-7	NA	NA	TRBV19	CASSTTSSSSYEQYF
TRBJ2-7	TRBD1	NA	TRBV5-1	CASKRQGTYEQYF
TRBJ2-7	NA	NA	TRBV29-1	CSVDAGYEQYF
TRBJ2-5	TRBD1	NA	TRBV2	CASSGRGTLGGETQYF
TRBJ2-7	NA	NA	TRBV18	CASSLREGYEQYF
TRBJ2-2	NA	NA	TRBV18	CASSLRGDTGELFF
TRBJ2-2	TRBD1	NA	TRBV25-1	CASSPKPGQRANTGELFF
TRBJ1-5	NA	once	TRBV21-1	CASSKYQNRGRGNQPQHF
TRBJ1-5	TRBD1	once	TRBV7-8	CASSPDRMDQPQHF
TRBJ2-7	TRBD2	NA	TRBV11-2	CASRRSGSSWYEQYF
TRBJ1-5	NA	NA	TRBV30	CAWTQDGDSNQPQHF
TRBJ2-5	NA	NA	TRBV29-1	CSVDGLLETQYF
TRBJ2-2	NA	NA	TRBV2	CASHHTGELFF
TRBJ2-1	TRBD2	NA	TRBV30	CAWRPGLAGDNEQFF
TRBJ1-2	TRBD1	NA	TRBV6-5	CASSPDRGVYGYTF
TRBJ1-1	NA	NA	TRBV19	CASSMSGGTEAFF
TRBJ2-3	TRBD2	NA	TRBV7-8	CASSNSGSTDTQYF
TRBJ2-7	TRBD2	NA	TRBV5-1	CASSFFGLAGDEQYF
TRBJ2-3	NA	NA	TRBV7-8	CASSLAGGGSSTDTQYF
TRBJ2-5	TRBD2	NA	TRBV9	CASSGSGKGETQYF
TRBJ2-1	TRBD2	NA	TRBV7-8	CASSLLAGVRDNEQFF
TRBJ1-2	NA	NA	TRBV5-8	CASSLGTRDGYTF
TRBJ2-1	TRBD2	NA	TRBV7-7	CASSPLAAPYNEQFF
TRBJ2-7	TRBD1	NA	TRBV10-3	CAISDIGQDSYEQYF
TRBJ1-1	NA	NA	TRBV10-2	CASWGGSLPEAFF
TRBJ2-1	TRBD2	NA	TRBV3-1/TRBV3-2	CASSHEPGLAGYNEQFF
TRBJ2-3	NA	NA	TRBV5-1	CASSLDAGAGVTDTQYF
TRBJ2-1	TRBD2	NA	TRBV3-1/TRBV3-2	CASSPRRLAGYNEQFF
TRBJ2-7	TRBD2	NA	TRBV6-5	CASRLAGGRYEQYF